The clone carrying this TCR beta chain was found once. The antigen remains undetermined. This CDR3 is built from 15 residues. Germline CDR1 reads SGDLS; CDR2 reads YYNGEE. V shed 3 bases, J shed 4 bases, and the junction held 4 bases outside the gene matches. With 60 Vbeta and 13 Jbeta primers, the PCR was carried out. Here immunoSEQ multiplex PCR was the method, and the copy in TCRdb shows in-frame clones only, minus some. The sample lists some 150,000 clones, approximately 78% occurring once. This sample is drawn from a study of cytomegalovirus exposure and HLA in healthy donors. Points from the study as a whole: In most subjects, TCR beta sequences reportedly gave accurate predictions of HLA-A and HLA-B alleles. DRB1 showed the most TCR associations and HLA-C the fewest in a later analysis, as rates varied by HLA locus.

The TCR originated in a man in his forties in good health and CMV-seropositive. The sequencing input was PBMCs. This chain uses TRBV9 with TRBJ1-5; TRBD1 aligns across 10 bases. CDR3 nucleotide sequence: TGTGCCAGCAGCGGAGGGACAGGGGCGAATCAGCCCCAGCATTTT. Translation gives CASSGGTGANQPQHF.